Listed below are T cell receptor beta chains from one sample, sequenced in a study of CD8 T cells in Susac syndrome. Each CDR3 protein is one row after TCRdb ran MiXCR on the immunoSEQ multiplex PCR reads. The table includes roughly 200,000 distinct CDR3 sequences, roughly 94% detected once. The sequenced sample consisted of CD4+ T cells from PBMCs. These receptors originate from a human donor with Susac syndrome. Both conserved end residues are part of each CDR3. Fields, in order: CDR3 protein, CDR3 DNA, J gene, D gene, V gene, clone size. A D gene is named only where the DNA matches it firmly. A row's size may be missing; if present it is once, few, many or a size class.

CALRTVNYGYTF,TGTGCCCTCAGAACGGTTAACTATGGCTACACCTTC,TRBJ1-2,NA,TRBV30,NA
CASSFGKAGYTGELFF,TGTGCCAGCAGTTTCGGAAAAGCGGGATACACCGGGGAGCTGTTTTTT,TRBJ2-2,TRBD2,TRBV28,NA
CASSRQVNYGYTF,TGTGCCAGCAGTCGTCAGGTGAACTATGGCTACACCTTC,TRBJ1-2,NA,TRBV7-9,NA
CASSKDSPRLGNTIYF,TGTGCCAGCAGCAAAGACAGTCCCCGGCTGGGAAACACCATATATTTT,TRBJ1-3,NA,TRBV7-9,NA
CASRRAGTSGSPEQFF,TGTGCCAGCAGAAGAGCCGGGACTAGCGGGAGTCCTGAGCAGTTCTTC,TRBJ2-1,TRBD2,TRBV2,NA
CASSPASGYTDTQYF,TGTGCCAGCTCACCGGCTAGCGGCTACACAGATACGCAGTATTTT,TRBJ2-3,TRBD2,TRBV18,NA
CASSARQGSQSPLHF,TGTGCCAGCAGCGCACGACAGGGGAGTCAGTCACCCCTCCACTTT,TRBJ1-6,TRBD1,TRBV9,NA
CASSPGRTNIQYF,TGTGCCAGCAGCCCTGGCCGAACCAACATTCAGTACTTC,TRBJ2-4,NA,TRBV7-2,NA
CASSRLAGAGTQYF,TGTGCCAGCAGTCGACTAGCGGGGGCTGGGACCCAGTACTTC,TRBJ2-5,TRBD2,TRBV7-2,NA
CASSIDRSYNTGELFF,TGTGCCAGCAGTATCGACAGGTCGTATAACACCGGGGAGCTGTTTTTT,TRBJ2-2,NA,TRBV6-2/TRBV6-3,NA
CSAWDGGPSNEQFF,TGCAGTGCATGGGACGGAGGACCCTCCAATGAGCAGTTCTTC,TRBJ2-1,NA,TRBV20-1,once
CASSPGDYGYTF,TGTGCCAGCTCCCCCGGCGACTATGGCTACACCTTC,TRBJ1-2,NA,TRBV18,few
CASSLVAGTSGLGELFF,TGTGCCAGCAGCTTAGTTGCCGGGACTAGCGGGTTAGGGGAGCTGTTTTTT,TRBJ2-2,TRBD2,TRBV7-2,NA
CSVGVDSVGEQYF,TGCAGCGTTGGGGTGGATAGCGTGGGGGAGCAGTACTTC,TRBJ2-7,NA,TRBV29-1,NA
CASSLKSGTDSAEAFF,TGTGCCAGCAGCTTAAAGTCCGGGACAGACTCGGCTGAAGCTTTCTTT,TRBJ1-1,TRBD1,TRBV7-2,NA
CASSRRGEEKLFF,TGTGCCAGCAGCCGCCGGGGGGAGGAAAAACTGTTTTTT,TRBJ1-4,NA,TRBV7-8,NA
CASSPGTGTHEQYF,TGTGCCAGCAGTCCCGGGACAGGGACCCACGAGCAGTACTTC,TRBJ2-7,TRBD1,TRBV6-5,NA